This TCR beta chain was sequenced for a study of identical twins. Notes on the study in general: Without tracking the same donors, conclusions rested on cross-sectional statistical analysis. Sequences that were beta out-of-frame showed weaker excess twin sharing.

Template switching added a universal primer site, and cDNA bore unique molecular identifiers. TCRdb processed the 5' RACE reads anew with MiXCR; each CDR3 protein has one entry. The sample consists of hundreds of thousands of distinct CDR3 sequences, 8.6% of them appearing once. This clonotype was found a few times. What it binds is not known. These same records also appear under a second study, on yellow fever vaccine responses in identical twins. From that report: Twins reportedly had a vaccine T cell response that seemed partly convergent, partly personalized.

Sequencing input: PBMCs. The clonotype comes from a young woman in good health.

The DNA of the CDR3 is TGCGCCAGCAGCCAGACCGGGAATAGATACAATGAGCAGTTCTTC. Translation: CASSQTGNRYNEQFF. The V and J genes are TRBV4-1 and TRBJ2-1; tentative D call: TRBD2 (5 bases). The V end lost 3 bases, the J end lost 4 bases, and 13 bases lay between the germline ends. CDR1 is MGHRA, CDR2 YSYEKL, per germline. The CDR3 runs to 15 residues.